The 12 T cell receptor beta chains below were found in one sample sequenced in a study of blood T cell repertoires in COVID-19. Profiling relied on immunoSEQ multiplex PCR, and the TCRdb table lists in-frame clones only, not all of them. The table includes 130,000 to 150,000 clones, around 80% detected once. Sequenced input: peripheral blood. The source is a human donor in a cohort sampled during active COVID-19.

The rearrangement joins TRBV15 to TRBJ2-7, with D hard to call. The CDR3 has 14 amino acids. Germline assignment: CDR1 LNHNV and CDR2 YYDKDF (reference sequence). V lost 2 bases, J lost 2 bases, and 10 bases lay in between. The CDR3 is CATSRRDAPYEQYF. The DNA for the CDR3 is TGTGCCACCAGCAGACGCGATGCCCCCTACGAGCAGTACTTC.

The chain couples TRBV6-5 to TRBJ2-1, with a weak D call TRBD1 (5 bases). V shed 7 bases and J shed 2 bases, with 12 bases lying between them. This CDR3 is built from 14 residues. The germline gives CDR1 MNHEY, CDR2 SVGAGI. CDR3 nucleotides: TGTGCCAGCAATGGGGCCACCACCTACAATGAGCAGTTCTTC. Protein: CASNGATTYNEQFF.

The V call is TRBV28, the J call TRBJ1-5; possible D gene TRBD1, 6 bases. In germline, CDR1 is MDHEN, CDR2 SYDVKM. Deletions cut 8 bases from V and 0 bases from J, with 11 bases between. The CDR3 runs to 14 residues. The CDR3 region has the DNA TGTGCCAGCGTAGCCAGGGGTAGCAATCAGCCCCAGCATTTT. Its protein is CASVARGSNQPQHF.

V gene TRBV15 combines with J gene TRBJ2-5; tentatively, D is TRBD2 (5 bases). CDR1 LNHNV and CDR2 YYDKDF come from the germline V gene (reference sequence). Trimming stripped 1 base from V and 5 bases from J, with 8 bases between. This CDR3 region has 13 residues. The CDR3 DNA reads TGTGCCACCAGCAGAGGAAGGACTGAGACCCAGTACTTC. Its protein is CATSRGRTETQYF.

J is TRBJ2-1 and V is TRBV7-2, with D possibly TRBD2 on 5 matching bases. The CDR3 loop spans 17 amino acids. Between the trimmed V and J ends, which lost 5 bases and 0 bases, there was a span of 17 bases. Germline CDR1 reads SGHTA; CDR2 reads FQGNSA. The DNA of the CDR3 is TGTGCCAGCAGCGTAGGGAAGGCGAGCGGCTCCTACAATGAGCAGTTCTTC. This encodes CASSVGKASGSYNEQFF.

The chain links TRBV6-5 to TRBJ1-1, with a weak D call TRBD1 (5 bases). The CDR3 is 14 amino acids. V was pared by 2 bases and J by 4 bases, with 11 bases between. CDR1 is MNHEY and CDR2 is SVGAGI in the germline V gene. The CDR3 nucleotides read TGTGCCAGCAGTTACACAGGTGTGGGCACTGAAGCTTTCTTT. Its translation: CASSYTGVGTEAFF.

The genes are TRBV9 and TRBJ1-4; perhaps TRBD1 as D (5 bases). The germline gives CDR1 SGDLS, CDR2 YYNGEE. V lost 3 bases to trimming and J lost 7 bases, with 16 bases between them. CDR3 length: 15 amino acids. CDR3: CASSASGTTLEKLFF. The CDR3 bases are TGTGCCAGCAGCGCCTCCGGGACTACCCTTGAAAAACTGTTTTTT. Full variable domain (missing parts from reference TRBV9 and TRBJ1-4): DSGVTQTPKHLITATGQRVTLRCSPRSGDLSVYWYQQSLDQGLQFLIQYYNGEERAKGNILERFSAQQFPDLHSELNLSSLELGDSALYFCASSASGTTLEKLFFGSGTQLSVL.

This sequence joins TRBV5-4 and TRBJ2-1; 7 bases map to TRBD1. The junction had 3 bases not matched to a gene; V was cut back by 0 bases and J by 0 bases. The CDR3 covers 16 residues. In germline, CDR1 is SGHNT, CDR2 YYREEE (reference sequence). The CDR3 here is CASSLEGAVSYNEQFF. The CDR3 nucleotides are TGTGCCAGCAGCTTGGAGGGGGCAGTCTCCTACAATGAGCAGTTCTTC.

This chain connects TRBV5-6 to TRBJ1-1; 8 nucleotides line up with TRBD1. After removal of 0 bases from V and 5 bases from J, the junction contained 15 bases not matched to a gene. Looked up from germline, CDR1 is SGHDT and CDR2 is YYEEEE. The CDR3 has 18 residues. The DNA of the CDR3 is TGTGCCAGCAGCTTGGGTGGACAGGGTCGGTTACTGGGGACTGAAGCTTTCTTT. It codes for CASSLGGQGRLLGTEAFF.

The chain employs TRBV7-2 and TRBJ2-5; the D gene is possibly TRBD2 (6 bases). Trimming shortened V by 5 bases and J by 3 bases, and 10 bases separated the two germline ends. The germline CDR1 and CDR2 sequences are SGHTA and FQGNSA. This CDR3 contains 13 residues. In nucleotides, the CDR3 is TGTGCCAGCAGCCCGGGACTTAAAGAGACCCAGTACTTC. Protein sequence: CASSPGLKETQYF. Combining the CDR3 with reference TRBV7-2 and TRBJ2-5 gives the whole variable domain GAGVSQSPSNKVTEKGKDVELRCDPISGHTALYWYRQSLGQGLEFLIYFQGNSAPDKSGLPSDRFSAERTGGSVSTLTIQRTQQEDSAVYLCASSPGLKETQYFGPGTRLLVL.

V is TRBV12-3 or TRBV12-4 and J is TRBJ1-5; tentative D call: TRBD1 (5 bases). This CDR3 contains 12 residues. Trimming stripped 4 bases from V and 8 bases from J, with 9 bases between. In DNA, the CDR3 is TGTGCCAGCAGTTCCCCGGGGGAGCCCCAGCATTTT. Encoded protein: CASSSPGEPQHF.

CDR3 sequence: CASSYTGTGAYNEQFF. CDR3 DNA: TGTGCCAGCAGTTATACCGGGACAGGAGCCTACAATGAGCAGTTCTTC. V gene TRBV6-5 combines with J gene TRBJ2-1; 8 positions agree with TRBD1. With V trimmed by 3 bases and J by 2 bases, 6 bases remained unmatched. Per germline, CDR1 MNHEY and CDR2 SVGAGI. This CDR3 has 16 amino acids.